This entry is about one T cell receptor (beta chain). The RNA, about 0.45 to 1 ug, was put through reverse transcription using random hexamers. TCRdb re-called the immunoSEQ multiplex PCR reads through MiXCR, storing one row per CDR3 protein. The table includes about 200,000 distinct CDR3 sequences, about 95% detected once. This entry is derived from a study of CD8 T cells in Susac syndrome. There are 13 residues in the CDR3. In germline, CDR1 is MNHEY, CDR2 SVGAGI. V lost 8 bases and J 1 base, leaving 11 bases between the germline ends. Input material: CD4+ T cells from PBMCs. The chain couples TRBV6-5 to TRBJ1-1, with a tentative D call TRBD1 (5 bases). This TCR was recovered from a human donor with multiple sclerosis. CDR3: CASGGRTNTEAFF. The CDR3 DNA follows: TGTGCCAGCGGGGGACGGACGAACACTGAAGCTTTCTTT.